The 28 T cell receptor beta chains in this list originate from one sample, sequenced in a study of blood T cell repertoires in COVID-19. This table comes from immunoSEQ multiplex PCR, and its TCRdb copy is limited to in-frame clones, with some not included. This sample yields 250,000 or so clones, of which roughly four fifths are seen a single time; roughly 4.7% belongs to the top ten. Sequenced input: peripheral blood. The receptors were sampled from a woman in her 70s with acute or convalescent COVID-19.

The chain carries TRBV7-2 and TRBJ1-2; 8 bases match TRBD1. The CDR3 is made up of 14 amino acids. V was pared by 1 base and J by 2 bases, with 0 bases of the junction left unmatched. CDR1 SGHTA and CDR2 FQGNSA come from the germline V gene. DNA for the CDR3: TGTGCCAGCAGCTTAGGGACAGGGAACTATGGCTACACCTTC. Residues: CASSLGTGNYGYTF.

The chain is built from TRBV5-5 and TRBJ2-7, with TRBD1 identical over 8 bases. CDR3 size: 14 residues. Unmatched junction bases numbered 4, after V lost 3 bases and J lost 2 bases. Germline-derived CDR1 and CDR2 are SGHKS and YYEKEE (reference sequence). Here the CDR3 reads CASSSTDRAYEQYF. CDR3 sequence (DNA): TGTGCCAGCAGCTCGACGGACAGGGCCTACGAGCAGTACTTC.

The chain couples TRBV10-3 to TRBJ1-1; 9 bases fit TRBD1. Germline-derived CDR1 and CDR2 are ENHRY and SYGVKD. V trimming: 10 bases; J trimming: 7 bases; junction bases outside the gene matches: 13. This CDR3 has 14 amino acids. The CDR3 nucleotides are TGTGCCACAACCCAGGACAGGGGAATCGTTGAAGCTTTCTTT. This sequence encodes CATTQDRGIVEAFF.

The table lists this clone with a count of one. The V call is TRBV4-1, the J call TRBJ2-7; D unresolved. Germline CDR1 is MGHRA and CDR2 is YSYEKL. Trimming cost V 1 base and J 1 base, with 8 bases left between them. This CDR3 is built from 14 residues. As DNA, the CDR3 is TGCGCCAGCAGCCAAGCGGAGTTTTCCTACGAGCAGTACTTC. Translated: CASSQAEFSYEQYF.

The chain has TRBV4-2 and TRBJ2-1; the D gene is possibly TRBD2 (5 bases). Germline CDR1 and CDR2: LGHNA and YNFKEQ. Trimming stripped 0 bases from V and 10 bases from J, with 13 bases between. The CDR3 runs 14 residues. CDR3 in amino acids: CASSQDMDFGEQFF. The DNA of the CDR3 is TGTGCCAGCAGCCAAGATATGGACTTCGGAGAGCAGTTCTTC.

This clone was seen only once. The chain uses TRBV6-5 and TRBJ1-6; maybe TRBD1 (5 bases). Germline CDR1 and CDR2: MNHEY and SVGAGI. This CDR3 region has 15 residues. Trimming stripped 8 bases from V and 7 bases from J, with 18 bases between. CDR3 sequence: CASVSWGTDNSPLHF. CDR3 coding DNA: TGTGCCAGCGTCAGTTGGGGGACTGACAATTCACCCCTCCACTTT.

CDR3 protein: CASSPWGAGGTEAFF. The CDR3 coding sequence is TGTGCCAGCAGCCCCTGGGGGGCAGGGGGAACTGAAGCTTTCTTT. This chain joins TRBV3-1 (or the pseudogene TRBV3-2) and TRBJ1-1, with 7 bases that match TRBD1. Per germline, CDR1 LGHDT and CDR2 YNNKEL (reference sequence). The CDR3 extends over 15 amino acids. Trimming cost V 4 bases and J 5 bases; bases outside gene matches: 10.

The chain has TRBV3-1 (or the pseudogene TRBV3-2) and TRBJ1-1; D gene uncertain. Germline V gene lookup returns CDR1 LGHDT and CDR2 YNNKEL (reference sequence). V was shortened by 4 bases and J by 1 base, with 7 bases between the two germline ends. The CDR3 extends over 13 amino acids. The CDR3 region is CASSPAANTEAFF. The DNA for the CDR3 is TGTGCCAGCAGCCCCGCGGCGAACACTGAAGCTTTCTTT.

The J gene is TRBJ1-2, the V gene TRBV7-2; 7 bases line up with TRBD1. The CDR3 runs to 14 residues. Germline CDR1 is SGHTA and CDR2 is FQGNSA. The V gene end was trimmed by 4 bases and the J gene end by 12 bases; junction bases not matched to a gene: 14. Here the CDR3 DNA reads TGTGCCAGCAGCTACTATGGACAGGAGGCGATGGACACCTTC. It encodes CASSYYGQEAMDTF.

Concerning this clone itself: At the DNA level, this CDR3 is encoded by other sequences in the same sample as well. The chain joins TRBV4-3 to TRBJ1-2; D possibly corresponds to TRBD1 (5 bases). The CDR3 is 12 amino acids. V shed 1 base and J shed 5 bases, with 5 bases lying between them. Germline V CDR1 and CDR2: LGHNA, YSLEER. In DNA form, the CDR3 reads TGCGCCAGCAGCCAAGCAGGGTATGGCTACACCTTC. This codes for CASSQAGYGYTF.

This sequence joins TRBV19 and TRBJ1-6; D unresolved. V was trimmed by 4 bases and J by 4 bases, leaving 5 bases between them. The CDR3 loop spans 13 amino acids. In germline, CDR1 is LNHDA, CDR2 SQIVND (reference sequence). The CDR3 DNA sequence: TGTGCCAGTAGTACAGTTTATAATTCACCCCTCCACTTT. It encodes CASSTVYNSPLHF.

The chain joins TRBV3-1 (or the pseudogene TRBV3-2) to TRBJ1-2; a weak D match, TRBD1 (6 bases). The CDR3 runs 15 residues. Germline V gene data show CDR1 as LGHDT and CDR2 as YNNKEL (reference sequence). Trimming took off 4 bases at V and 8 bases at J, with 20 bases between the two ends. CDR3 in amino acids: CASSPDGGRGGGYTF. In DNA form, the CDR3 reads TGTGCCAGCAGCCCCGACGGGGGTAGGGGGGGAGGCTACACCTTC.

The chain employs TRBV28 and TRBJ2-7; 9 bases agree with TRBD1. After removal of 8 bases from V and 3 bases from J, the junction contained 5 bases not matched to a gene. The germline V gene has CDR1 MDHEN and CDR2 SYDVKM. CDR3 length: 13 residues. The CDR3 nucleotides are TGTGCCAGCGGACCGGGACAGGGCTACGAGCAGTACTTC. Protein product: CASGPGQGYEQYF.

This chain connects TRBV24-1 to TRBJ1-2; the D gene is possibly TRBD1 (5 bases). Trimming took off 1 base at V and 6 bases at J, with 14 bases between the two ends. Germline V gene lookup returns CDR1 KGHDR and CDR2 SFDVKD. The CDR3 has 15 amino acids. The CDR3 DNA reads TGTGCCACCAGTGATTTAGTCGGGGGGATGGATGGCTACACCTTC. It encodes CATSDLVGGMDGYTF.

The chain combines TRBV3-1 (or the pseudogene TRBV3-2) with TRBJ1-6, with a possible D match to TRBD1 (6 bases). The CDR3 covers 15 residues. The germline V gene has CDR1 LGHDT and CDR2 YNNKEL (reference sequence). V was shortened by 6 bases and J by 4 bases, with 13 bases between the two germline ends. Here the CDR3 reads CASSLQGSYNSPLHF. The CDR3 coding sequence is TGTGCCAGCAGTTTACAGGGATCTTATAATTCACCCCTCCACTTT.

This chain links TRBV6-5 with TRBJ2-3; the match to TRBD2 covers 14 bases. Per germline, CDR1 MNHEY and CDR2 SVGAGI. The CDR3 runs 14 residues. V lost 8 bases, J lost 4 bases, and 2 bases stayed unmatched. CDR3 nucleotide sequence: TGTGCCAGCGGACTAGCGGGGGGTCCAGATACGCAGTATTTT. Translating it yields CASGLAGGPDTQYF.

The DNA of the CDR3 is TGTGCCAGCAGTGGGGGACAGGGGAAAACAGATACGCAGTATTTT. Translated: CASSGGQGKTDTQYF. This chain connects TRBV9 to TRBJ2-3; TRBD1 agrees at 10 bases. The germline CDR1 and CDR2 sequences are SGDLS and YYNGEE. The CDR3 length is 15 residues. V lost 5 bases to trimming and J lost 3 bases; unmatched junction nucleotides: 6.

The CDR3 region is CASSFSWEYGYTF. The CDR3 region has the DNA TGTGCCAGCAGTTTCAGCTGGGAGTATGGCTACACCTTC. The genes are TRBV12-3 or TRBV12-4 and TRBJ1-2; D call uncertain. Trimming took 3 bases from V and 5 from J, leaving 10 bases between them. The CDR3 is 13 amino acids.

The CDR3 coding sequence is TGCGCCAGCAGCCGAGGGACAGGCTACAATGAGCAGTTCTTC. It translates to CASSRGTGYNEQFF. The chain has TRBV4-3 and TRBJ2-1; TRBD1 agrees at 8 bases. The length of the CDR3 is 14 residues. Per the germline V gene, CDR1 is LGHNA and CDR2 is YSLEER. Trimming cost V 4 bases and J 3 bases; bases outside gene matches: 2.

The rearrangement uses TRBV5-4 and TRBJ1-2, with D possibly being TRBD1 (5 bases). The CDR3 length is 16 residues. V lost 2 bases and J 4 bases, leaving 18 bases between the germline ends. Germline assignment: CDR1 SGHNT and CDR2 YYREEE (reference sequence). The CDR3 DNA sequence: TGTGCCAGCAGCTTTATTCCGACAGACCTGGGCTATGGCTACACCTTC. Protein product: CASSFIPTDLGYGYTF. The variable domain in full, completed from reference TRBV5-4 and TRBJ1-2, reads ETGVTQSPTHLIKTRGQQVTLRCSSQSGHNTVSWYQQALGQGPQFIFQYYREEENGRGNFPPRFSGLQFPNYSSELNVNALELDDSALYLCASSFIPTDLGYGYTFGSGTRLTVV.

This clone was observed a handful of times. Here the CDR3 reads CASTGRGTNEKLFF. Written as DNA, the CDR3 is TGTGCCAGTACAGGGCGGGGAACTAATGAAAAACTGTTTTTT. J is TRBJ1-4 and V is TRBV19; tentative D call: TRBD1 (5 bases). This CDR3 comprises 14 residues. The germline CDR1 and CDR2 sequences are LNHDA and SQIVND (reference sequence). V lost 7 bases and J 1 base, leaving 10 bases between the germline ends.

The chain combines TRBV7-2 with TRBJ2-7; D remains ambiguous. Per the germline V gene, CDR1 is SGHTA and CDR2 is FQGNSA. This CDR3 is 12 amino acids long. Trimming shortened V by 0 bases and J by 10 bases, and 10 bases separated the two germline ends. CDR3 in amino acids: CASSLALDTQYF. The CDR3 DNA sequence: TGTGCCAGCAGCTTAGCGCTAGATACCCAGTACTTC.

The chain has TRBV7-2 and TRBJ2-2; 8 positions match TRBD1. CDR3 length equals 15 residues. Germline trimming cut 5 bases from V and 2 bases from J; bases unmatched to any gene: 4. Germline CDR1 SGHTA, CDR2 FQGNSA. The DNA of the CDR3 is TGTGCCAGCAGCGGGGGACAGGAAAACACCGGGGAGCTGTTTTTT. Translating it yields CASSGGQENTGELFF.

The rearrangement uses TRBV19 and TRBJ2-7; D is perhaps TRBD2 (6 bases). Germline lookup yields CDR1 LNHDA and CDR2 SQIVND (reference sequence). The CDR3 sequence is 14 residues long. Trimming took 3 bases from V and 6 from J, leaving 15 bases between them. CDR3 sequence: CASSIFRDSGEQYF. The CDR3 region has the DNA TGTGCCAGTAGTATTTTTAGGGACTCCGGCGAGCAGTACTTC.

The chain carries TRBV4-2 and TRBJ2-1; 9 nucleotides line up with TRBD1. This CDR3 has 15 residues. The V segment lost 4 bases and the J segment 1 base; nucleotides outside the gene matches: 2. The V gene's germline CDR1 is LGHNA and CDR2 YNFKEQ. The DNA of the CDR3 is TGTGCCAGCAGCCGACAGGGGGGTTCCTACAATGAGCAGTTCTTC. Its translation: CASSRQGGSYNEQFF.

This sequence joins TRBV6-6 and TRBJ1-2, with TRBD1 identical over 10 bases. This CDR3 has 16 amino acids. Trimming took 2 bases from V and 3 from J; bases not matched to a gene: 6. Germline CDR1 and CDR2: MNHNY and SVGAGI (reference sequence). The CDR3 DNA sequence: TGTGCCAGCAGTTACCTCAGGACAGGGGGAGACTATGGCTACACCTTC. This sequence encodes CASSYLRTGGDYGYTF.

The chain links TRBV9 to TRBJ2-2; the D is unclear. This CDR3 comprises 15 residues. V was clipped by 0 bases and J by 0 bases, with 6 bases between them. Germline V gene sequence: CDR1 SGDLS, CDR2 YYNGEE. DNA for the CDR3: TGTGCCAGCAGCGTAGATGCGGCGAACACCGGGGAGCTGTTTTTT. It is translated as CASSVDAANTGELFF.

The chain uses TRBV2 and TRBJ1-2, with D possibly being TRBD1 (6 bases). The V and J ends lost 5 bases and 6 bases respectively, with 16 bases between them. The CDR3 is made up of 14 amino acids. CDR1 is SNHLY, CDR2 FYNNEI, per germline. The DNA of the CDR3 is TGTGCCAGCAGTCGGACAGCTCTGAGGGATGGCTACACCTTC. This gives the protein CASSRTALRDGYTF.